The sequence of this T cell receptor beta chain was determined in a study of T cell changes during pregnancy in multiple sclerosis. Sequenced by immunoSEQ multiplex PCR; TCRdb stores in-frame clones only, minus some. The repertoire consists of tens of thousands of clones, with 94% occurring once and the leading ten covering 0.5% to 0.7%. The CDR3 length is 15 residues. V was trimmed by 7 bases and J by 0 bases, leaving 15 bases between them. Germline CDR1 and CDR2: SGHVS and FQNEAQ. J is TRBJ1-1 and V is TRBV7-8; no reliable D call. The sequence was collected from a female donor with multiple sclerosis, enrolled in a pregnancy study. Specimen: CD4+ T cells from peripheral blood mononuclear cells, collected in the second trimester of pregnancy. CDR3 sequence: CASKREGAVNTEAFF. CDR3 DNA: TGTGCCAGCAAGAGAGAGGGAGCAGTGAACACTGAAGCTTTCTTT.